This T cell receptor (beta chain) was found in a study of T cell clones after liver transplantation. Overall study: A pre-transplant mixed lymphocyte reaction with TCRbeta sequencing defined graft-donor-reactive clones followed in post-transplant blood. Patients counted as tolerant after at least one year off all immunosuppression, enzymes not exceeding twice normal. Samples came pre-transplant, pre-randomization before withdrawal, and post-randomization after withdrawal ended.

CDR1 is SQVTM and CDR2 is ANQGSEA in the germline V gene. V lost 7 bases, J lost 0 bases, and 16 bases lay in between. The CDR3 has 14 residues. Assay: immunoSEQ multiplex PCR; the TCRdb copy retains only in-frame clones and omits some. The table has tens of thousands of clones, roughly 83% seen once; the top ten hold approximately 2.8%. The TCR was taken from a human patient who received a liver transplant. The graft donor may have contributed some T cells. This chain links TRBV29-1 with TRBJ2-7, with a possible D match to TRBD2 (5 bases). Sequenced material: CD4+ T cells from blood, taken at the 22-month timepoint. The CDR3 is CSAAHLADSYEQYF. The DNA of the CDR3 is TGCAGCGCCGCTCATCTAGCAGACTCCTACGAGCAGTACTTC.